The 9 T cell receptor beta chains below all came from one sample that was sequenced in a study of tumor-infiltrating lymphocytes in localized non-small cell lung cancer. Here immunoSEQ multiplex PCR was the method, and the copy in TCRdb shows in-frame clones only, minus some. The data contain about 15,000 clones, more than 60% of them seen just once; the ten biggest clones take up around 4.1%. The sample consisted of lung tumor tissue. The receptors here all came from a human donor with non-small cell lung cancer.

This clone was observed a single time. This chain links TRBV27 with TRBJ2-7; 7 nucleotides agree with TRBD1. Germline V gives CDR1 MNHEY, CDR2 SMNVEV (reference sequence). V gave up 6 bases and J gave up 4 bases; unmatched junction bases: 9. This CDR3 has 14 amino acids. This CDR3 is CASSLQGPLYEQYF. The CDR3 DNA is TGTGCCAGCAGCCTACAGGGGCCTCTATACGAGCAGTACTTC.

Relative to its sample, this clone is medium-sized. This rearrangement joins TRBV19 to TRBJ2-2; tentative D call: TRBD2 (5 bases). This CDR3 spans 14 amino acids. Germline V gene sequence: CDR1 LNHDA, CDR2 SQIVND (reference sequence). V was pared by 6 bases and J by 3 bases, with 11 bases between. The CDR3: CASREARDTGELFF. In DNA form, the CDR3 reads TGTGCCAGTAGGGAGGCAAGGGACACCGGGGAGCTGTTTTTT. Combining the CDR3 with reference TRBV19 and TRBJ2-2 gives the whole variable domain DGGITQSPKYLFRKEGQNVTLSCEQNLNHDAMYWYRQDPGQGLRLIYYSQIVNDFQKGDIAEGYSVSREKKESFPLTVTSAQKNPTAFYLCASREARDTGELFFGEGSRLTVL.

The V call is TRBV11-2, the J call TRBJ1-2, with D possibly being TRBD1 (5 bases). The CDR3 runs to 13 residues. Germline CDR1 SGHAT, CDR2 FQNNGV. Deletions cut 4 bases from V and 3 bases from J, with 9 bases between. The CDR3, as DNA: TGTGCCAGCAGCTCCGGGGGGGACTATGGCTACACCTTC. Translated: CASSSGGDYGYTF.

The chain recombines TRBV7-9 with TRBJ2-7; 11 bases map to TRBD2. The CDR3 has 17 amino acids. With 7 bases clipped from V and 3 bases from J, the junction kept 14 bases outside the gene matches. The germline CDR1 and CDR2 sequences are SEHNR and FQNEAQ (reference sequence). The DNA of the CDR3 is TGTGCCAGCACCACCTGGGCTAGCGGGAGGACAGGCTACGAGCAGTACTTC. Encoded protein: CASTTWASGRTGYEQYF.

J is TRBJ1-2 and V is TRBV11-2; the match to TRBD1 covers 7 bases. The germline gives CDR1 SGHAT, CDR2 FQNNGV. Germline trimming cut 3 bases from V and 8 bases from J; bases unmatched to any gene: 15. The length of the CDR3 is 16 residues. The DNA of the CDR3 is TGTGCCAGCAGCTTCCCCCCGGGACAGAGGGCGAGGGGCTACACCTTC. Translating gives CASSFPPGQRARGYTF.

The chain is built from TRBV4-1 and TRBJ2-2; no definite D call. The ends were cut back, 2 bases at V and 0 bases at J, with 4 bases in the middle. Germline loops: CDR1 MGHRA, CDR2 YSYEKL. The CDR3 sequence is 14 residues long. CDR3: CASSQFTNTGELFF. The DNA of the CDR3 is TGCGCCAGCAGCCAATTCACGAACACCGGGGAGCTGTTTTTT.

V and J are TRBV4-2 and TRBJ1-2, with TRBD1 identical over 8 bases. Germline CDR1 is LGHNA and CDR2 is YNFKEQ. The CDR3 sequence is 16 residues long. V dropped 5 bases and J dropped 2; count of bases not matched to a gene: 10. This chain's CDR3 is CASSWGLGQGNYGYTF. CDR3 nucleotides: TGTGCCAGCAGCTGGGGATTAGGACAGGGCAACTATGGCTACACCTTC.

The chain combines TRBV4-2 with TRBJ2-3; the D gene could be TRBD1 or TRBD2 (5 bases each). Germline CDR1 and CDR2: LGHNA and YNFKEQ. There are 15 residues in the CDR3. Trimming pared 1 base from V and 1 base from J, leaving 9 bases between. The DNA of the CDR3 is TGTGCCAGCAGCCAAGGGGACGCCGGCACAGATACGCAGTATTTT. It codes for CASSQGDAGTDTQYF.

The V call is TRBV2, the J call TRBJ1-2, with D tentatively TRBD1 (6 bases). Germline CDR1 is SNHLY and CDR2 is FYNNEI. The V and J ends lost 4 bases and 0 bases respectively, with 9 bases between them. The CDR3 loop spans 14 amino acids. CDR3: CASSGSGANYGYTF. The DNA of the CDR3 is TGTGCCAGCAGTGGATCAGGGGCTAACTATGGCTACACCTTC.